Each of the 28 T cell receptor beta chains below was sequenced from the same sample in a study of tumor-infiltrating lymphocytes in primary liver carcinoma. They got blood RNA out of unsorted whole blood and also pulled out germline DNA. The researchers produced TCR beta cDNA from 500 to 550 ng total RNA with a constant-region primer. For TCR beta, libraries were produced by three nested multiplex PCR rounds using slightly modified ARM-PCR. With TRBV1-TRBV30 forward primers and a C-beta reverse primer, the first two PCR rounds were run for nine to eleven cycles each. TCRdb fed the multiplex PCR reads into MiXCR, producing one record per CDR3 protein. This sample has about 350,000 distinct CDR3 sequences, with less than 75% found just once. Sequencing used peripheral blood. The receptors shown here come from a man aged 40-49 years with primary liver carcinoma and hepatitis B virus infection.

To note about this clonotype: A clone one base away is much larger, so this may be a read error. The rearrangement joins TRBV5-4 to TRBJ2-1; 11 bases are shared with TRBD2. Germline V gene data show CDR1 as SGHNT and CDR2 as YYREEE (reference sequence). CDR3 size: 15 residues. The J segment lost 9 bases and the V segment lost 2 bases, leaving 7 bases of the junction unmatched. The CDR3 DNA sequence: TGTGCCAGCAGCTTCGTACTAGCGGGAGTGGGTGAGCAGTTCTTC. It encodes CASSFVLAGVGEQFF.

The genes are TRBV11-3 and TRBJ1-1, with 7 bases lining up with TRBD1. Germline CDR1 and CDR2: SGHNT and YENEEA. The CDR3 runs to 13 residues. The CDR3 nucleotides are TGTGTCAGTAGCTTCACAGGGGACACTGAAGCTTTCTTT. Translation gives CVSSFTGDTEAFF.

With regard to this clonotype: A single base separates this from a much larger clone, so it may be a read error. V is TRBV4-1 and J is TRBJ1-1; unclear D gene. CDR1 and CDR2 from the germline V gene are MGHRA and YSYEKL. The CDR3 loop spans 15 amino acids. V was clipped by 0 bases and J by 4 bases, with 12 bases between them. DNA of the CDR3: TGCGCCAGCAGCCAAGATCAGGCCTGTGGCACTGAAGCTTTCTTT. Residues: CASSQDQACGTEAFF.

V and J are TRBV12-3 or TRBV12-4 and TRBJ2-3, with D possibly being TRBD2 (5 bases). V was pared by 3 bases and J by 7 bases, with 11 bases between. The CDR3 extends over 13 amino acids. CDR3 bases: TGTGCCAGCAGTTTTTCGACCGGGAATACGCAGTATTTT. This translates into CASSFSTGNTQYF.

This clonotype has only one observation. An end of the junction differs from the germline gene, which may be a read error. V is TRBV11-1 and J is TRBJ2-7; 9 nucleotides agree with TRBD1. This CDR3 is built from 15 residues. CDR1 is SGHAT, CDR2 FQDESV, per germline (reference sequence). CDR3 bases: TGTGCCAGCAGCTTAACACAGGGGGCCCACTACGAGCAGTGCTTC. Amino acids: CASSLTQGAHYEQCF.

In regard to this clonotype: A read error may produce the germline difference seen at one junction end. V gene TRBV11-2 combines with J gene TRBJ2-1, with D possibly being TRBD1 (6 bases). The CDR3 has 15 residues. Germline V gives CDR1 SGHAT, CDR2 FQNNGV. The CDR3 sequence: CASSSKQGLYSEQFF. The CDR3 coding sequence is TGTGCCAGCAGCTCGAAACAGGGTCTCTACAGTGAGCAGTTCTTC. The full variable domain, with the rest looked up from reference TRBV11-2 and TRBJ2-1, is EAGVAQSPRYKIIEKRQSVAFWCNPISGHATLYWYQQILGQGPKLLIQFQNNGVVDDSQLPKDRFSAERLKGVDSTLKIQPAKLEDSAVYLCASSSKQGLYSEQFFGPGTRLTVL.

The chain's CDR3 is CASKGTDSYNEQFF. The CDR3 DNA follows: TGTGCCAGTAAGGGGACAGACTCCTACAATGAGCAGTTCTTC. V usage is TRBV19 and J usage is TRBJ2-1, with TRBD1 identical over 7 bases. The CDR3 covers 14 residues. Trimming cost V 7 bases and J 0 bases; bases outside gene matches: 3. In germline, CDR1 is LNHDA, CDR2 SQIVND (reference sequence).

CDR3 protein: CASSPGLISYNEQFF. As DNA, the CDR3 is TGTGCCAGCAGCCCGGGACTCATCTCCTACAATGAGCAGTTCTTC. This chain joins TRBV5-6 and TRBJ2-1, with a weak D call TRBD2 (6 bases). V dropped 4 bases and J dropped 0 bases, with 11 bases sitting between them. The CDR3 sequence is 15 residues long. Germline lookup yields CDR1 SGHDT and CDR2 YYEEEE.

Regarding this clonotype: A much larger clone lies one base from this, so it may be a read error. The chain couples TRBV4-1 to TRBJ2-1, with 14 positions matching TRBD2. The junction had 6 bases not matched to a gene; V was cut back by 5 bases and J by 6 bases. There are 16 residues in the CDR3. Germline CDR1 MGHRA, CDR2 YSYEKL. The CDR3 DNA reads TGCGCCAGCAGCGCCTCAGGACTAGCGGGAGGCAATGAGCAGTTCTTC. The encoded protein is CASSASGLAGGNEQFF.

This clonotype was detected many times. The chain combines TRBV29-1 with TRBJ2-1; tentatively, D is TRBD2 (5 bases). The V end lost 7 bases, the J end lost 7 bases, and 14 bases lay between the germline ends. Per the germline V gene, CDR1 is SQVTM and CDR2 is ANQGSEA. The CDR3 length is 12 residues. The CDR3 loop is CSAEDWANEQFF. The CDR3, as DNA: TGCAGCGCCGAGGACTGGGCAAATGAGCAGTTCTTC.

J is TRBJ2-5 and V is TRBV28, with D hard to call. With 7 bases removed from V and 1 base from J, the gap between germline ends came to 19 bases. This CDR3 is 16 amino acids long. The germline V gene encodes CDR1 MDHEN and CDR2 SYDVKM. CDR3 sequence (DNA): TGTGCCAGCAATCTTGCGAATAGCCCTACCCAAGAGACCCAGTACTTC. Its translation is CASNLANSPTQETQYF.

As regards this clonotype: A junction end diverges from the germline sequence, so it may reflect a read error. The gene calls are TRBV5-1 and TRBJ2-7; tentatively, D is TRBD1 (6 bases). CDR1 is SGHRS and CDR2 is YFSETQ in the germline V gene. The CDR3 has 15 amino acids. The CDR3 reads CASSIGGTSSNEQYF. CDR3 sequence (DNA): TGCGCCAGCAGCATTGGGGGCACGTCCTCCAACGAGCAGTACTTC.

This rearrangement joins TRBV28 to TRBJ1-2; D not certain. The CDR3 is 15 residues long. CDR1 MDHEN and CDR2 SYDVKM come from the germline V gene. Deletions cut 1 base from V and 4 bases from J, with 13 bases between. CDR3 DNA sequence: TGTGCCAGCAGTTTATCAACCTCCTCCGTCTATGGCTACACCTTC. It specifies CASSLSTSSVYGYTF.

The CDR3 protein is CASSLGPVVPGGSYEQYF. For the CDR3, the DNA is TGTGCCAGCAGCTTAGGCCCTGTTGTTCCGGGAGGCTCATACGAGCAGTACTTC. The chain recombines TRBV11-2 with TRBJ2-7; 7 bases map to TRBD2. CDR1 and CDR2 from the germline V gene are SGHAT and FQNNGV. The J segment lost 4 bases and the V segment lost 1 base, leaving 16 bases of the junction unmatched. CDR3 size: 18 residues.

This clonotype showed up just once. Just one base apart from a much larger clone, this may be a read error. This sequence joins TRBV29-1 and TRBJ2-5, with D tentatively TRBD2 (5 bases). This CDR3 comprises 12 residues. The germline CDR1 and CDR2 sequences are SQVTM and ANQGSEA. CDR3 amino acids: CSANLAGETQNF. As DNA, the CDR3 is TGCAGCGCTAACCTTGCGGGTGAGACCCAGAACTTC.

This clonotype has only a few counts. The CDR3 sequence: CSAGGRSYNEQFF. CDR3 DNA: TGCAGCGCCGGGGGGCGGTCTTACAATGAGCAGTTCTTC. This chain links TRBV29-1 with TRBJ2-1; D may be TRBD2 (7 bases). The germline V and J ends were trimmed by 7 bases and 4 bases, with 14 bases remaining between them. The length of the CDR3 is 13 residues. Per the germline V gene, CDR1 is SQVTM and CDR2 is ANQGSEA.

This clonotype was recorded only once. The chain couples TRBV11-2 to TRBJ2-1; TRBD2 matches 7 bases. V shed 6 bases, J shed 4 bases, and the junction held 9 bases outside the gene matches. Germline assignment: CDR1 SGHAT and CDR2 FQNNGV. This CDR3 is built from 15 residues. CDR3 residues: CASRAGPAAYNEQFF. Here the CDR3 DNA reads TGTGCCAGCAGAGCGGGACCAGCGGCGTACAATGAGCAGTTCTTC.

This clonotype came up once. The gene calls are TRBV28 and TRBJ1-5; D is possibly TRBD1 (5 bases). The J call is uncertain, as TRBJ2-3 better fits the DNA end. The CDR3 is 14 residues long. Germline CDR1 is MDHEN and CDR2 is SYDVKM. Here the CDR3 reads CASSLFDSNQPQYF. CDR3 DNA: TGTGCCAGCAGTTTATTCGACAGTAATCAGCCCCAGTATTTT.

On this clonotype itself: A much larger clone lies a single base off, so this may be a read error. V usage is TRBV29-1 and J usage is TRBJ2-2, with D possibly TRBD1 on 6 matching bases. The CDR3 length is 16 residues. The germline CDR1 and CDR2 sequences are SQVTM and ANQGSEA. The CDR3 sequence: CNVEVKTGGIGGELFF. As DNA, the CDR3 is TGCAACGTTGAAGTTAAGACAGGTGGGATTGGCGGGGAGCTGTTTTTT.

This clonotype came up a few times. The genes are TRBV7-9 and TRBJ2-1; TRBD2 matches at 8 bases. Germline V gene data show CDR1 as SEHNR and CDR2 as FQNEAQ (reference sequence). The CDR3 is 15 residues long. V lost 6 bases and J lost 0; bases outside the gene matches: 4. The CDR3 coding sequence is TGTGCCAGCAGTTTGACTAGCGCCTCCTACAATGAGCAGTTCTTC. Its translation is CASSLTSASYNEQFF.

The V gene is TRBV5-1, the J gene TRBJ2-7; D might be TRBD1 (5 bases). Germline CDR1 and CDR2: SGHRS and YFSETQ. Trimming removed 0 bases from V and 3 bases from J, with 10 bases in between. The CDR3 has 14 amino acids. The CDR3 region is CASSLEGFVYEQYF. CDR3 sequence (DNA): TGCGCCAGCAGCTTGGAGGGGTTCGTCTACGAGCAGTACTTC. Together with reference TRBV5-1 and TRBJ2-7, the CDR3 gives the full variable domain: KAGVTQTPRYLIKTRGQQVTLSCSPISGHRSVSWYQQTPGQGLQFLFEYFSETQRNKGNFPGRFSGRQFSNSRSEMNVSTLELGDSALYLCASSLEGFVYEQYFGPGTRLTVT.

Here the CDR3 reads CASSYSLAEELFF. The CDR3 region has the DNA TGTGCCAGCAGTTACTCCTTAGCCGAGGAGCTGTTTTTT. The chain has TRBV6-5 and TRBJ2-2; D is unresolved. This CDR3 is 13 amino acids long. Between the trimmed V and J ends, which lost 0 bases and 10 bases, there was a span of 9 bases. Germline V CDR1 and CDR2: MNHEY, SVGAGI.

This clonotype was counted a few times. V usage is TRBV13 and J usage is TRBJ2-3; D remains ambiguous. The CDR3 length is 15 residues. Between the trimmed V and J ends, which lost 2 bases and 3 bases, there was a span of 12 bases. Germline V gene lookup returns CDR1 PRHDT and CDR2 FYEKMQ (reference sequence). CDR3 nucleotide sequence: TGTGCCAGCAGCTTAACGCGTGGGCGGACAGATACGCAGTATTTT. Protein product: CASSLTRGRTDTQYF.

The CDR3 is CSEGHVKTYEQYF. CDR3 DNA sequence: TGCAGCGAGGGACATGTAAAAACCTACGAGCAGTACTTC. This chain joins TRBV29-1 and TRBJ2-7, with D possibly being TRBD1 (6 bases). The germline gives CDR1 SQVTM, CDR2 ANQGSEA. Trimming cost V 7 bases and J 2 bases, with 15 bases left between them. This CDR3 has 13 residues.

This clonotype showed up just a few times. The CDR3 bases are TGTGCCAGCAGTTACTCCGGGACTCTCGACGAGCAGTACTTC. It specifies CASSYSGTLDEQYF. This sequence joins TRBV6-5 and TRBJ2-7; tentative D call: TRBD2 (6 bases). Germline values: CDR1 MNHEY, CDR2 SVGAGI. The CDR3 spans 14 residues. The V gene lost 0 bases and the J gene lost 5 bases, with 11 bases spanning the gap.

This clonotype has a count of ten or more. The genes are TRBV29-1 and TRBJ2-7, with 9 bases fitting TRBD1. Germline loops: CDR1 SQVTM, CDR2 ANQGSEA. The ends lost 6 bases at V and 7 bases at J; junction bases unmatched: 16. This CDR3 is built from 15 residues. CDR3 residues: CSVIKSGTGTLEQYF. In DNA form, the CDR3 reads TGCAGCGTGATAAAGTCTGGGACAGGGACCTTGGAGCAGTACTTC.

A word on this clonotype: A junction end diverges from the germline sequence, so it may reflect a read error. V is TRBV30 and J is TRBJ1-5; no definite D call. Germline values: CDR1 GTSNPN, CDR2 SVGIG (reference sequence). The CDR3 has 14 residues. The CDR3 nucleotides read TGTGTCTGGAGTGTGAGTGATAGCGATCAGCCCCAGCATTTT. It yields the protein CVWSVSDSDQPQHF.

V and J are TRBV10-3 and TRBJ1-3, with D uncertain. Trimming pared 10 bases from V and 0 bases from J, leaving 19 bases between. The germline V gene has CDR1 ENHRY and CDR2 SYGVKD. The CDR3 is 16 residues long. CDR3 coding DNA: TGTGCCACCACCGGATCCGAGGGTAACTCTGGAAACACCATATATTTT. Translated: CATTGSEGNSGNTIYF.